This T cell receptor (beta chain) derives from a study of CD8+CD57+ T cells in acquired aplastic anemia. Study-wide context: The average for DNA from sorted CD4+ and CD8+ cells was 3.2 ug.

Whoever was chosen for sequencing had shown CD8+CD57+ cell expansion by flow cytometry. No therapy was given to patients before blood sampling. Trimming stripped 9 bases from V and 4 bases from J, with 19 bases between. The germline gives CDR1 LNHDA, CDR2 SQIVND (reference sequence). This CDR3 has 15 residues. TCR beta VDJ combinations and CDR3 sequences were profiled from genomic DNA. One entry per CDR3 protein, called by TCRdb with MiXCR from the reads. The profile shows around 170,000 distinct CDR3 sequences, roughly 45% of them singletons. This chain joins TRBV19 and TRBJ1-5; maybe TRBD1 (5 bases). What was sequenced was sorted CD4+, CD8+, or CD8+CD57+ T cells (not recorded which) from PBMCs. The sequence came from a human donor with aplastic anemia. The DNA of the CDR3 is TGTGCCAGCAAAGAAGACAGCCCGGGGAATCAGCCCCAGCATTTT. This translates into CASKEDSPGNQPQHF. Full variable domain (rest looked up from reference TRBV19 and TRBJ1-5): DGGITQSPKYLFRKEGQNVTLSCEQNLNHDAMYWYRQDPGQGLRLIYYSQIVNDFQKGDIAEGYSVSREKKESFPLTVTSAQKNPTAFYLCASKEDSPGNQPQHFGDGTRLSIL.